This T cell receptor (beta chain) was identified in a study of metastatic and nonmetastatic thyroid tumors. Original analysis: CDR3 was compared across clinicopathological groups, and the resulting differences were used to build a distant-metastasis classifier for papillary thyroid cancer. TCRdb reprocessed the PCR reads using MiXCR. These V and J calls originate from TCRdb's pipeline instead of the authors' own analysis. The sample carries about 48,000 clones, over 20% recorded once. All patients were untreated before thyroid surgery. The sequence was collected from a male donor with papillary thyroid cancer or a benign thyroid nodule (not recorded which). Some clones in this sample may be carry-over from other donors' samples. Sequencing was carried out using blood.

CDR3 residues: CASSAQGVNTEAFF. The DNA of the CDR3 is TGTGCCAGCAGCGCCCAGGGGGTGAACACTGAAGCTTTCTTT. This chain links TRBV9 with TRBJ1-1, with 7 bases that match TRBD1. The CDR3 consists of 14 residues. V trimming: 3 bases; J trimming: 0 bases; junction bases outside the gene matches: 2. Germline V gives CDR1 SGDLS, CDR2 YYNGEE.